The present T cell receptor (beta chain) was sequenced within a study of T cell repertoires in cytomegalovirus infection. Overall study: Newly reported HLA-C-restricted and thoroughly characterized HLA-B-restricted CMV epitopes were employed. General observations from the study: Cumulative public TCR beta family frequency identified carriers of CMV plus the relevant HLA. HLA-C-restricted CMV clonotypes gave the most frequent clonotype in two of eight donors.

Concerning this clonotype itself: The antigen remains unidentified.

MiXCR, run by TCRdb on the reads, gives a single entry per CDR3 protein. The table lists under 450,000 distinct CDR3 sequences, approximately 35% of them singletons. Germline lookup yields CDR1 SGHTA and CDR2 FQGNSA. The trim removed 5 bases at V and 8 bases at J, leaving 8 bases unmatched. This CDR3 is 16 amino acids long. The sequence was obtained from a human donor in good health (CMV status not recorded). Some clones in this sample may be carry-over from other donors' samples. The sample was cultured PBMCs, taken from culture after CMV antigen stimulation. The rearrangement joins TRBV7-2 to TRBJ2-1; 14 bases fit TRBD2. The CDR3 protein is CASSPRRTSGRYEQFF. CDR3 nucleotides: TGTGCCAGCAGCCCGCGTAGGACTAGCGGGAGGTATGAGCAGTTCTTC.